This T cell receptor beta chain comes out of a study of cytomegalovirus exposure and HLA in healthy donors. General study results and limits: HLA restriction was apparent for most CMV-associated TCR beta chains in a later analysis. In a later analysis, a missense DCLRE1C variant was linked to TCR beta V- and J-gene trimming.

J lost 7 bases, V lost 7 bases, and 14 bases had no gene match. The CDR3 covers 16 residues. The germline gives CDR1 MGHRA, CDR2 YSYEKL. Notes on this clone: The target antigen is unknown.

Primers for the PCR totalled 60 Vbeta and 13 Jbeta. Sequencing was performed with immunoSEQ multiplex PCR; in TCRdb, only in-frame clones are kept and a portion is missing. The sample totals around 74,000 clones. The chain has TRBV4-1 and TRBJ2-1, with 9 bases identical to TRBD2. The TCR comes from a man under 40 in good health and CMV-seronegative. The sequenced sample consisted of PBMCs. As DNA, the CDR3 is TGCGCCAGCACTAAGTATTTAGCGGGGGCCGGTAATGAGCAGTTCTTC. The encoded protein is CASTKYLAGAGNEQFF.